This TCR beta chain was identified in a study of response to subunit inactivated influenza vaccine. Overall study results and limits: Each seasonal flu vaccination may recruit only limited new T cells, authors suggested.

This clonotype was seen a handful of times. Its antigen is as yet unknown. TCRdb processed the RT-PCR reads anew with MiXCR; each CDR3 protein has one entry. The table lists 700,000 to 800,000 distinct CDR3 sequences, about 18% of them singletons. The V and J ends lost 6 bases and 5 bases respectively, with 14 bases between them. Germline V gene lookup returns CDR1 MNHEY and CDR2 SVGEGT. The CDR3 consists of 14 residues. The sequenced sample was PBMCs from blood, obtained less than 6 days after vaccination. The V call is TRBV6-2 or TRBV6-3, the J call TRBJ1-5, with a possible D match to TRBD1 (6 bases). This receptor was identified in a man in his forties or fifties who received an inactivated influenza vaccine. The CDR3 loop is CASSKTGFDQPQHF. In nucleotides, the CDR3 is TGTGCCAGCAGCAAAACAGGGTTTGATCAGCCCCAGCATTTT.